This T cell receptor beta chain was retrieved from a study of T cell repertoires in cytomegalovirus infection. In regard to this clonotype: Its antigen is not known.

One entry per CDR3 protein, called by TCRdb with MiXCR from the reads. The sample consists of 650,000 to 900,000 distinct CDR3 sequences, just under 30% of them appearing once. CDR1 and CDR2 (germline): SGHVT, SQSDAQ. J gave up 0 bases and V 6 bases, and 7 bases lay outside the gene matches. The CDR3 consists of 15 residues. This specimen consisted of cultured CD8+ T cells from PBMCs, obtained from culture after CMV antigen stimulation. The TCR comes from a human donor in good health (CMV status not recorded). Some clones in this sample may be carry-over from other donors' samples. V gene TRBV7-4 combines with J gene TRBJ2-7, with TRBD2 matching 8 bases. The CDR3 coding sequence is TGTGCCAGCAGAAGTATAGCGGGGACCTCCTACGAGCAGTACTTC. It yields the protein CASRSIAGTSYEQYF.